This T cell receptor (beta chain) was obtained from a study of cytomegalovirus exposure and HLA in healthy donors. General study findings and limits: Later analysis identified a missense DCLRE1C variant that was linked to TCR beta V- and J-gene trimming. Clonal expansion, a later analysis showed, was greater in HLA-associated TCR beta chains than in equally common others. There were several of the most significant clusters that appeared linked to common viral pathogens in a later analysis. A later analysis reportedly identified an Asian-associated ancestry cluster as carrying fewer N-insertions than the approximately 730-donor mean.

The CDR3 loop spans 12 amino acids. V lost 3 bases and J lost 3, with 7 bases in between. Germline V gene data show CDR1 as SGHKS and CDR2 as YYEKEE (reference sequence). PCR employed 60 Vbeta and 13 Jbeta primers. Repertoires were generated with immunoSEQ multiplex PCR, while TCRdb's copy carries only in-frame clones and drops some. The data show about 140,000 clones, more than 60% seen once. To note about this clone: Its matching antigen is unknown.

The source is a woman in her fifties or sixties in good health and CMV-seropositive. Material for sequencing was PBMCs. The chain carries TRBV5-5 and TRBJ2-7; a weak D match, TRBD2 (5 bases). The DNA for the CDR3 is TGTGCCAGCAGCTCGGGATTCTACGAGCAGTACTTC. This codes for CASSSGFYEQYF.